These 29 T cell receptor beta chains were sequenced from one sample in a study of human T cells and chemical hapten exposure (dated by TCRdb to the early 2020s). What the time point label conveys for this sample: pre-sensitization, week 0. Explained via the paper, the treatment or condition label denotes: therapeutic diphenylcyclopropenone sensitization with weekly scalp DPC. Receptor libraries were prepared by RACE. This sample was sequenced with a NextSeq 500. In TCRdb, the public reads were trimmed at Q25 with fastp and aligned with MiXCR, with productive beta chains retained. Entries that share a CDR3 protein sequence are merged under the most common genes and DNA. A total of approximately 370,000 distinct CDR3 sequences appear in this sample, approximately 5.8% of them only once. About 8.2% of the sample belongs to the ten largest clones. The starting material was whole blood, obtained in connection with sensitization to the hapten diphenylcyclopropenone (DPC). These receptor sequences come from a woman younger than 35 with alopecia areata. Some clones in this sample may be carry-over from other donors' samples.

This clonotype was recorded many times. CDR3 amino acids: CASSTTGFSYNEQFF. CDR3 in DNA: TGTGCCAGTAGTACAACAGGATTCTCCTACAATGAGCAGTTCTTC. The chain recombines TRBV19 with TRBJ2-1; a possible D gene is TRBD1 (5 bases). V lost 4 bases and J lost 0, with 10 bases in between. Germline-derived CDR1 and CDR2 are LNHDA and SQIVND (reference sequence). The CDR3 is made up of 15 amino acids.

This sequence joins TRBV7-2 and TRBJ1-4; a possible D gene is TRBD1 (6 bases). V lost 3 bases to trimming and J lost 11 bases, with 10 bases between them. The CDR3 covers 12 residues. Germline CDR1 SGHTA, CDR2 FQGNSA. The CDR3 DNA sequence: TGTGCCAGCAGCTTTACAGGGATGAAACTGTTTTTT. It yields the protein CASSFTGMKLFF.

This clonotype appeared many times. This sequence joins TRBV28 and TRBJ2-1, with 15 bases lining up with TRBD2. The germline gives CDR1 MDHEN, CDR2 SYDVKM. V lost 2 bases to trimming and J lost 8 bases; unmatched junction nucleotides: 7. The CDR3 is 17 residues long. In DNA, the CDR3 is TGTGCCAGCAGTTTAAGGACTAGCGGGGGGGGTCCCTATGAGCAGTTCTTC. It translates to CASSLRTSGGGPYEQFF.

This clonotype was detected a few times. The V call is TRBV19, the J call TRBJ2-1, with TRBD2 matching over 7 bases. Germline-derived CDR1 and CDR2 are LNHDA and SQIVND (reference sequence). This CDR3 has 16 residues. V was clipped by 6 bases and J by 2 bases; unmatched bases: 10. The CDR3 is CASSQTGGPTYNEQFF. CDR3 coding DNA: TGTGCCAGTAGCCAAACGGGGGGACCCACCTACAATGAGCAGTTCTTC.

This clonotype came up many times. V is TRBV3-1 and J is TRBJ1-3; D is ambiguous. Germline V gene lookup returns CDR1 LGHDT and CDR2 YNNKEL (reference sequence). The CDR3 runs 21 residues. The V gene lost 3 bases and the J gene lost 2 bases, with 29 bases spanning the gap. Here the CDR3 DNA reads TGTGCCAGCAGCCACACCCCGAAATCGGATGGCCCCATTCTTCCTGGAAACACCATATATTTT. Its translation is CASSHTPKSDGPILPGNTIYF. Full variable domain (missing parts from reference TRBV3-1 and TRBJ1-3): DTAVSQTPKYLVTQMGNDKSIKCEQNLGHDTMYWYKQDSKKFLKIMFSYNNKELIINETVPNRFSPKSPDKAHLNLHINSLELGDSAVYFCASSHTPKSDGPILPGNTIYFGEGSWLTVV.

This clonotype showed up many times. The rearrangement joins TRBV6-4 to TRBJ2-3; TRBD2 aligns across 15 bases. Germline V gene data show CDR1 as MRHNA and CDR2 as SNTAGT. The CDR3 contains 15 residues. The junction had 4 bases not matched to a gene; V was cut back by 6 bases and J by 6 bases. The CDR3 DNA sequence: TGTGCCAGCAGCCGAGGGACTAGCGGGGGGGATACGCAGTATTTT. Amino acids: CASSRGTSGGDTQYF.

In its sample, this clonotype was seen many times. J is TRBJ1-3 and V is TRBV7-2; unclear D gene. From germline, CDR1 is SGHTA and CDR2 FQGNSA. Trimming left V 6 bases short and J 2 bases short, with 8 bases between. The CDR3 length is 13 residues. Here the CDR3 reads CASRVDPGNTIYF. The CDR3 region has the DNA TGTGCCAGCAGAGTTGACCCTGGAAACACCATATATTTT. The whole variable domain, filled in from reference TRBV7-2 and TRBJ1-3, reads GAGVSQSPSNKVTEKGKDVELRCDPISGHTALYWYRQSLGQGLEFLIYFQGNSAPDKSGLPSDRFSAERTGGSVSTLTIQRTQQEDSAVYLCASRVDPGNTIYFGEGSWLTVV.

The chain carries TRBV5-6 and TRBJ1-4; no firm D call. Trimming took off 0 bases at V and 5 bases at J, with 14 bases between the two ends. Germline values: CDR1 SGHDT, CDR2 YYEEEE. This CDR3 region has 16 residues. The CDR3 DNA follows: TGTGCCAGCAGCTTGGTCCGAAAGGCGCAAAATGAAAAACTGTTTTTT. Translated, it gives CASSLVRKAQNEKLFF. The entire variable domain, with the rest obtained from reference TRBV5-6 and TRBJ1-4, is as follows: DAGVTQSPTHLIKTRGQQVTLRCSPKSGHDTVSWYQQALGQGPQFIFQYYEEEERQRGNFPDRFSGHQFPNYSSELNVNALLLGDSALYLCASSLVRKAQNEKLFFGSGTQLSVL.

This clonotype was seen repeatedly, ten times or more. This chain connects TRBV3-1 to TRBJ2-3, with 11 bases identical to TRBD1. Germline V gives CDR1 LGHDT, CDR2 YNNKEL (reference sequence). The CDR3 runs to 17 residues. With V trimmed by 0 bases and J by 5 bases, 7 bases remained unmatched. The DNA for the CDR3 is TGTGCCAGCAGCCAAGATTGGACAGGGGGCGAGGAAGATACGCAGTATTTT. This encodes CASSQDWTGGEEDTQYF.

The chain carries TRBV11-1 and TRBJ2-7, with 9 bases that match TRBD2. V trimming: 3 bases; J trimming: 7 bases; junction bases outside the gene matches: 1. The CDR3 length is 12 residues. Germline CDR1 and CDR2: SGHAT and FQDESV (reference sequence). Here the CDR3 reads CASSFSGREQYF. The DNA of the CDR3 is TGTGCCAGCAGCTTTAGCGGGAGAGAGCAGTACTTC.

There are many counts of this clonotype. CDR3 nucleotide sequence: TGCGCCAGCAGCATACCAGGGGGAAACTATGGCTACACCTTC. It translates to CASSIPGGNYGYTF. The chain joins TRBV5-1 to TRBJ1-2; TRBD1 matches at 7 bases. The CDR3 totals 14 residues. V was pared by 4 bases and J by 2 bases, with 5 bases of the junction left unmatched. Looked up from germline, CDR1 is SGHRS and CDR2 is YFSETQ.

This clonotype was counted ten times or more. The CDR3 region has the DNA TGCGCCAGCAGCTTGGCGTACGACATGCCGAACACTGAAGCTTTCTTT. It encodes CASSLAYDMPNTEAFF. The chain links TRBV5-1 to TRBJ1-1; no definite D call. Germline V lookup: CDR1 SGHRS, CDR2 YFSETQ. The CDR3 has 16 amino acids. Trimming pared 0 bases from V and 1 base from J, leaving 13 bases between.

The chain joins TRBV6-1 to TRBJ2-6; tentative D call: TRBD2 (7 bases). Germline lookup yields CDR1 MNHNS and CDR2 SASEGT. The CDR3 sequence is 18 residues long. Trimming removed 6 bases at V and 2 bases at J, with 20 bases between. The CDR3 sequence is CASSANRKGGTGANVLTF. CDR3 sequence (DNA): TGTGCCAGCAGCGCCAACAGAAAGGGGGGGACTGGGGCCAACGTCCTGACTTTC.

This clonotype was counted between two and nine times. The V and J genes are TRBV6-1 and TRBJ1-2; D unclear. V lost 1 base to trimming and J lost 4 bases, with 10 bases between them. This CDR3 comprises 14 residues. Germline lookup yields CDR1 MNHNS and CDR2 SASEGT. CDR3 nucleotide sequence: TGTGCCAGCAGTGAAGGTCCCTGGGGCTATGGCTACACCTTC. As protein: CASSEGPWGYGYTF.

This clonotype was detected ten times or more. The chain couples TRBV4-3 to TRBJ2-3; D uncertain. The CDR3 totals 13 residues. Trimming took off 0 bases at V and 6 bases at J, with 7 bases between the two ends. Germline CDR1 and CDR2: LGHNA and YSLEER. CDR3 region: CASSQDRLDTQYF. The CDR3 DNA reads TGCGCCAGCAGCCAAGACAGGCTCGATACGCAGTATTTT.

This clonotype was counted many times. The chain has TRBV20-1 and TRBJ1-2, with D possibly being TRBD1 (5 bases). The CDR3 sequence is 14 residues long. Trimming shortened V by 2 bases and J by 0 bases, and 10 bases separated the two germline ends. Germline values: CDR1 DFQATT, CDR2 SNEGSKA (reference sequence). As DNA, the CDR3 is TGCAGTGCTAGACCCCAGACAGCTAACTATGGCTACACCTTC. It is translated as CSARPQTANYGYTF.

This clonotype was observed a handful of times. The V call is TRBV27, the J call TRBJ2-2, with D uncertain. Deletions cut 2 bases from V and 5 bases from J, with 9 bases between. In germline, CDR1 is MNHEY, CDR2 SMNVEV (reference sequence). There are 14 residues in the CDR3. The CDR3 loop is CASSLGQSTGELFF. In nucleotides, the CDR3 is TGTGCCAGCAGTTTAGGCCAAAGTACCGGGGAGCTGTTTTTT.

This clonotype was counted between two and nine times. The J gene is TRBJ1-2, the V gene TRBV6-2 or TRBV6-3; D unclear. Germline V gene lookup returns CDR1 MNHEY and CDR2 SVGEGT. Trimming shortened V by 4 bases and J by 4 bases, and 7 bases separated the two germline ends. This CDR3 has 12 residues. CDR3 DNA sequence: TGTGCCAGCAGTTTCGAGCGCTATGGCTACACCTTC. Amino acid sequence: CASSFERYGYTF.

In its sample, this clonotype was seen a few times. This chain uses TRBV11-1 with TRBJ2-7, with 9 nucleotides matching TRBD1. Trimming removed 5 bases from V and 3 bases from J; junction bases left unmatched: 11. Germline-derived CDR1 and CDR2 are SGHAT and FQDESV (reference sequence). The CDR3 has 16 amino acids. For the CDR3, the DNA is TGTGCCAGCAGCCACATCGGGACAGGGAGGTTCTACGAGCAGTACTTC. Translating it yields CASSHIGTGRFYEQYF. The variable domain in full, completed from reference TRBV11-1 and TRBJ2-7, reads EAEVAQSPRYKITEKSQAVAFWCDPISGHATLYWYRQILGQGPELLVQFQDESVVDDSQLPKDRFSAERLKGVDSTLKIQPAELGDSAMYLCASSHIGTGRFYEQYFGPGTRLTVT.

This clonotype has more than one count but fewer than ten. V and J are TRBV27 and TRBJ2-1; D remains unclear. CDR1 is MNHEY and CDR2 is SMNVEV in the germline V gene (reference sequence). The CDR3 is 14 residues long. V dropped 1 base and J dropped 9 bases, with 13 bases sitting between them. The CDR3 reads CASSLFNGRREQFF. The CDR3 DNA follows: TGTGCCAGCAGTTTATTTAACGGACGCCGTGAGCAGTTCTTC.

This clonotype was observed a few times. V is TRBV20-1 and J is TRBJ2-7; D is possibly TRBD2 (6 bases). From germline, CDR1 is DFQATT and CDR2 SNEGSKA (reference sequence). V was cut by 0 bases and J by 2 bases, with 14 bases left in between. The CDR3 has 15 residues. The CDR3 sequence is CSARDIQRAPYEQYF. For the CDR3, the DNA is TGCAGTGCTAGAGATATACAGCGGGCTCCCTACGAGCAGTACTTC.

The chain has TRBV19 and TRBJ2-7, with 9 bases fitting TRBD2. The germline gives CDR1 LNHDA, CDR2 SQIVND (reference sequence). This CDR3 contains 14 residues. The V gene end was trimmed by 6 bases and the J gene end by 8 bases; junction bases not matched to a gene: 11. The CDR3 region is CASRRASGAPKQYF. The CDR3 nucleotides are TGTGCCAGTAGACGGGCTAGCGGGGCCCCCAAGCAGTACTTC.

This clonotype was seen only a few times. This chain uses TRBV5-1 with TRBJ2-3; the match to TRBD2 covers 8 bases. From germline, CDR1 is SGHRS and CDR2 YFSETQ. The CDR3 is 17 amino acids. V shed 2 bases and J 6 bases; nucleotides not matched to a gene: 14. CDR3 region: CASSLGIYRGGKDTQYF. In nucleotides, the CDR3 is TGCGCCAGCAGCTTAGGGATTTACCGGGGGGGCAAGGATACGCAGTATTTT.

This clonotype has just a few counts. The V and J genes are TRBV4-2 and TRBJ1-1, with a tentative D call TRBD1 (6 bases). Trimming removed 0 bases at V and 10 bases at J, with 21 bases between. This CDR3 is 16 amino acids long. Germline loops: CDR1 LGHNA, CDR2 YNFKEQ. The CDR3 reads CASSQDRKDSPEVAFF. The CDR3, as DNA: TGTGCCAGCAGCCAAGATAGGAAGGACAGCCCCGAGGTAGCTTTCTTT.

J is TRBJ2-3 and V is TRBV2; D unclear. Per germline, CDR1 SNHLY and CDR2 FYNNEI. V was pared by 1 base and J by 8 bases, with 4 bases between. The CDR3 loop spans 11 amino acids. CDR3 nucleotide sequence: TGTGCCAGCAGTGAAGGCGTTACGCAGTATTTT. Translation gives CASSEGVTQYF.

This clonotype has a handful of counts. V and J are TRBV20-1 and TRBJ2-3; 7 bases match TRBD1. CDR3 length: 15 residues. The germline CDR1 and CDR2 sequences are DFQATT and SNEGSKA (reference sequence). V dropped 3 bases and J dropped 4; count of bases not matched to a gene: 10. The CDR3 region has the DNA TGCAGTGCTAGCCTGCCGACAGGGTATCCAGATACGCAGTATTTT. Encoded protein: CSASLPTGYPDTQYF.

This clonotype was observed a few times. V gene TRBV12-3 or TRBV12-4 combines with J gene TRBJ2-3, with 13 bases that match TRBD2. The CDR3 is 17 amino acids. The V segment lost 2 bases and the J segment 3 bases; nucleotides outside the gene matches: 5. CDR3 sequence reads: CASSLPWTSGGTDTQYF. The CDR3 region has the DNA TGTGCCAGCAGTTTACCGTGGACTAGCGGGGGTACAGATACGCAGTATTTT.

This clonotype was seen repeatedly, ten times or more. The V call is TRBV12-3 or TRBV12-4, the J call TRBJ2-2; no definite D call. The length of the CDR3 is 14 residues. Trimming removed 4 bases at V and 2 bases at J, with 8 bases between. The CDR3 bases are TGTGCCAGCAGTTCGCAGGTCAACACCGGGGAGCTGTTTTTT. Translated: CASSSQVNTGELFF.

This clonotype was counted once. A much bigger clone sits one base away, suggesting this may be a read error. The CDR3 spells CASSPLSSGGDTQYF. The CDR3 DNA reads TGTGCCAGCAGCCCCCTGTCTAGCGGGGGAGATACGCAGTATTTT. The rearrangement links TRBV13 to TRBJ2-3; 10 bases agree with TRBD2. The CDR3 runs 15 residues. Trimming took 5 bases from V and 5 from J; bases not matched to a gene: 7. The germline V gene encodes CDR1 PRHDT and CDR2 FYEKMQ (reference sequence).